The sequence of this T cell receptor beta chain was determined in a study of blood T cells in healthy people across ages. This clonotype came up a few times. What it binds is not known. Samples each yielded at least 5.5 micrograms of total RNA. Whole-study results and caveats: Per million T cells, the diversity of TCR beta decreased roughly linearly as age advanced. PBMCs left unsorted prevented a conclusive naive versus antigen-experienced comparison.

Next came a second PCR, run for about 6 to 12 cycles, which used a sample-barcoded 5' primer along with a J-beta primer mix. Tags on each cDNA molecule came from a template-switch adaptor with 12 random nucleotides. One entry per CDR3 protein, called by TCRdb with MiXCR from the 5' RACE reads. The sample has about a million distinct CDR3 sequences, 35% to 40% seen once. Trimming shortened V by 5 bases and J by 5 bases, and 21 bases separated the two germline ends. This CDR3 is 16 amino acids long. Source material: blood. The receptor's source is a man aged 18 to 29 in good health. The rearrangement links TRBV12-3 or TRBV12-4 to TRBJ2-5, with a tentative D call TRBD1 (6 bases). This CDR3 is CASSPPMTGFRETQYF. Written as DNA, the CDR3 is TGTGCCAGCAGTCCACCAATGACAGGTTTTAGGGAGACCCAGTACTTC.